This entry features one TCR beta chain sequence. The data derive from a study of cytomegalovirus exposure and HLA in healthy donors. A multiplex PCR was run with 60 Vbeta primers and 13 Jbeta primers. Assay used: immunoSEQ multiplex PCR; TCRdb lists only in-frame clones, some missing. The sample yields some 110,000 clones, 60% to 80% seen once. Germline trimming cut 3 bases from V and 7 bases from J; bases unmatched to any gene: 12. The germline V gene encodes CDR1 SGHRS and CDR2 YFSETQ. The CDR3 is 17 residues long. This sequence joins TRBV5-1 and TRBJ2-2; 10 nucleotides agree with TRBD1. Material: PBMCs. The TCR sequence derives from a man aged 55 to 69 in good health and CMV-seropositive. The CDR3 is CASSSSGTGVAGGELFF. As DNA, the CDR3 is TGCGCCAGCAGCTCATCCGGGACAGGGGTAGCTGGCGGGGAGCTGTTTTTT.